This entry lists 14 T cell receptor beta chains sequenced from one sample in a study of control samples from healthy donors and cancer patients (TCRdb year 2020). The library relied on the immunoSEQ multiplex PCR assay. TCRdb provides this immuneACCESS table in a form limited to in-frame rearrangements. Some clones are lacking; in checked studies, under half of them reflect an unresolved V gene, and why the rest are absent is not known. Within this sample are roughly 88,000 clones, with over 85% of them counted one time only. The biggest ten clones account for about 8.8% of the sample. What was sequenced was blood. These receptors all come from a man younger than 35 in good health.

The rearrangement joins TRBV5-1 to TRBJ1-2, with 7 nucleotides matching TRBD1. Looked up from germline, CDR1 is SGHRS and CDR2 is YFSETQ. The CDR3 has 12 amino acids. Trimming took 4 bases from V and 8 from J; bases not matched to a gene: 5. CDR3 region: CASSLTGWGYTF. The CDR3 bases are TGCGCCAGCAGCCTGACAGGGTGGGGCTACACCTTC. The full variable domain, rest sourced from reference TRBV5-1 and TRBJ1-2, is KAGVTQTPRYLIKTRGQQVTLSCSPISGHRSVSWYQQTPGQGLQFLFEYFSETQRNKGNFPGRFSGRQFSNSRSEMNVSTLELGDSALYLCASSLTGWGYTFGSGTRLTVV.

The chain joins TRBV10-3 to TRBJ1-2; D is unclear. Trimming pared 0 bases from V and 0 bases from J, leaving 5 bases between. Germline CDR1 is ENHRY and CDR2 is SYGVKD. This CDR3 spans 14 amino acids. The CDR3 coding sequence is TGTGCCATCAGTGAGTCATCGACTAACTATGGCTACACCTTC. Protein product: CAISESSTNYGYTF.

The genes are TRBV5-8 and TRBJ2-7; perhaps TRBD1 as D (6 bases). The CDR3 runs 16 residues. Germline V CDR1 and CDR2: SGHTS, YDEGEE. With 4 bases removed from V and 2 bases from J, the gap between germline ends came to 19 bases. CDR3 sequence: CASSPGGGRLPYEQYF. CDR3 DNA: TGTGCCAGCAGCCCGGGTGGGGGCAGACTTCCCTACGAGCAGTACTTC.

The gene calls are TRBV5-4 and TRBJ2-3; 10 bases align to TRBD2. J was trimmed by 3 bases and V by 0 bases; bases with no gene match: 7. Per the germline V gene, CDR1 is SGHNT and CDR2 is YYREEE (reference sequence). The CDR3 has 17 amino acids. CDR3 DNA: TGTGCCAGCAGCTTGGATCTAGCGGGAGTGTCAACAGATACGCAGTATTTT. The encoded protein is CASSLDLAGVSTDTQYF.

The rearrangement uses TRBV5-4 and TRBJ1-1; D unclear. The germline V gene has CDR1 SGHNT and CDR2 YYREEE (reference sequence). The CDR3 sequence is 13 residues long. V was shortened by 4 bases and J by 3 bases, with 10 bases between the two germline ends. The CDR3 is CASSRTADTEAFF. The CDR3 DNA is TGTGCCAGCAGCAGAACAGCGGACACTGAAGCTTTCTTT.

The V and J genes are TRBV19 and TRBJ2-3; perhaps TRBD2 as D (5 bases). The V and J ends lost 5 bases and 4 bases respectively, with 13 bases between them. This CDR3 region has 14 residues. Germline V gives CDR1 LNHDA, CDR2 SQIVND (reference sequence). CDR3 bases: TGTGCCAGTAGTCAAGCGGCGGCCCCAGATACGCAGTATTTT. This encodes CASSQAAAPDTQYF.

The V call is TRBV2, the J call TRBJ2-2; D perhaps matches TRBD2 (5 bases). V was cut by 2 bases and J by 6 bases, with 13 bases left in between. In germline, CDR1 is SNHLY, CDR2 FYNNEI. This CDR3 spans 15 amino acids. The CDR3 DNA reads TGTGCCAGCAGTGAAAGGTCCGGGGTCCCCGGGGAGCTGTTTTTT. Translating gives CASSERSGVPGELFF.

The rearrangement links TRBV6-1 to TRBJ1-2; D gene unclear. V was cut by 3 bases and J by 4 bases, with 3 bases left in between. This CDR3 is 11 amino acids long. Germline values: CDR1 MNHNS, CDR2 SASEGT. CDR3: CASSDTYGYTF. CDR3 nucleotides: TGTGCCAGCAGTGATACCTATGGCTACACCTTC.

This clone was counted a single time. The junction departs from the called germline gene at one end, perhaps through a read error. The gene calls are TRBV6-5 and TRBJ1-3; TRBD1 matches 9 bases. The CDR3 is 13 residues long. CDR1 and CDR2 from the germline V gene are MNHEY and SVGAGI. CDR3 nucleotide sequence: TGTGCCAGCAGACCGGGACAGGGAAGCACCATATATTTT. This codes for CASRPGQGSTIYF.

The chain uses TRBV6-1 and TRBJ2-5; D possibly corresponds to TRBD2 (5 bases). The V end lost 2 bases, the J end lost 6 bases, and 16 bases lay between the germline ends. The CDR3 has 15 residues. Germline lookup yields CDR1 MNHNS and CDR2 SASEGT. For the CDR3, the DNA is TGTGCCAGCAGTGAACAACTAGGGATTGAAAAGACCCAGTACTTC. Its protein is CASSEQLGIEKTQYF.

This chain connects TRBV5-6 to TRBJ1-1, with D unclear. The CDR3 totals 12 residues. CDR1 and CDR2 (germline): SGHDT, YYEEEE. With 1 base removed from V and 5 bases from J, the gap between germline ends came to 6 bases. The CDR3 DNA reads TGTGCCAGCAGCTTGTGGGTTACTGAAGCTTTCTTT. Residues: CASSLWVTEAFF.

The DNA for the CDR3 is TGTGCCAGCAGCCAAGGGGTTTTCTCCTATAATTCACCCCTCCACTTT. It translates to CASSQGVFSYNSPLHF. The chain joins TRBV7-6 to TRBJ1-6; perhaps TRBD1 as D (5 bases). The CDR3 extends over 16 amino acids. Trimming shortened V by 5 bases and J by 0 bases, and 11 bases separated the two germline ends. Germline V CDR1 and CDR2: SGHVS, FNYEAQ.

The chain carries TRBV24-1 and TRBJ2-7; D call uncertain. Per the germline V gene, CDR1 is KGHDR and CDR2 is SFDVKD. This CDR3 region has 14 residues. Trimming shortened V by 9 bases and J by 4 bases, and 18 bases separated the two germline ends. DNA of the CDR3: TGTGCCACCTCTCCTGTAGGGATTTTTTACGAGCAGTACTTC. Protein product: CATSPVGIFYEQYF.

This rearrangement joins TRBV2 to TRBJ2-1; tentative D call: TRBD2 (6 bases). This CDR3 has 14 amino acids. The V end lost 6 bases, the J end lost 9 bases, and 18 bases lay between the germline ends. CDR1 and CDR2 (germline): SNHLY, FYNNEI. The CDR3 DNA is TGTGCCAGCAGGGAACTAGCCTCGGTGGGTGAGCAGTTCTTC. Its translation: CASRELASVGEQFF.